These 7 T cell receptor beta chains were sequenced from one sample in a study of PD-1 blockade in classical Hodgkin lymphoma. Patients all relapsed after autologous stem cell transplantation, and there was variation in brentuximab vedotin exposure. Using immunoSEQ multiplex PCR, the repertoire was profiled, and TCRdb retains in-frame clones only, with some absent. The table records roughly 55,000 clones, roughly 80% of them present only once. This specimen consisted of peripheral blood mononuclear cells (PBMCs), obtained at baseline. These TCRs come from a human donor with classical Hodgkin lymphoma.

The chain carries TRBV7-9 and TRBJ2-3, with 7 bases matching TRBD2. This CDR3 is built from 13 residues. Losses at the gene ends were 8 bases for V and 2 bases for J; bases not matched to a gene: 4. Germline V CDR1 and CDR2: SEHNR, FQNEAQ (reference sequence). DNA for the CDR3: TGTGCCAGCTCGCGGGGGATCACAGATACGCAGTATTTT. This encodes CASSRGITDTQYF.

The chain couples TRBV4-2 to TRBJ1-1, with D perhaps TRBD1 (5 bases). Germline CDR1 and CDR2: LGHNA and YNFKEQ. Trimming removed 3 bases at V and 7 bases at J, with 12 bases between. This CDR3 has 13 residues. The chain's CDR3 is CASSQEEGDEAFF. The CDR3 bases are TGTGCCAGCAGCCAGGAGGAAGGGGATGAAGCTTTCTTT.

This rearrangement joins TRBV7-2 to TRBJ2-7; D is unclear. CDR3 length: 13 residues. V was trimmed by 1 base and J by 12 bases, leaving 16 bases between them. Germline V gene data show CDR1 as SGHTA and CDR2 as FQGNSA. The CDR3 bases are TGTGCCAGCAGCTTAGACCCAGGCCTCCTGGTGTACGTC. Translation gives CASSLDPGLLVYV.

The chain is built from TRBV7-2 and TRBJ1-2; D remains unclear. The CDR3 sequence is 14 residues long. The V gene lost 6 bases and the J gene lost 4 bases, with 15 bases spanning the gap. The germline V gene encodes CDR1 SGHTA and CDR2 FQGNSA. The CDR3 region is CASSYGTYLYGYTF. CDR3 coding DNA: TGTGCCAGCAGTTATGGAACCTACCTCTATGGCTACACCTTC.

Note on this clone: Other DNA sequences of this sample code for an identical CDR3. The chain combines TRBV7-2 with TRBJ2-7, with TRBD1 matching 11 bases. Trimming at V came to 3 bases and at J to 4 bases, leaving 5 bases not matched to a gene. The CDR3 length is 15 residues. From germline, CDR1 is SGHTA and CDR2 FQGNSA. The CDR3 loop reads CASSFSGTGGYEQYF. The DNA of the CDR3 is TGTGCCAGCAGCTTCTCCGGGACAGGGGGTTACGAGCAGTACTTC.

The chain combines TRBV27 with TRBJ2-1, with 10 bases aligning to TRBD2. The CDR3 runs to 17 residues. Germline V gene lookup returns CDR1 MNHEY and CDR2 SMNVEV (reference sequence). The V segment lost 8 bases and the J segment 6 bases; nucleotides outside the gene matches: 16. The CDR3 bases are TGTGCCAGCGGAAGTCAACAAACCTGGACTAGCGGCAATGAGCAGTTCTTC. Amino acids: CASGSQQTWTSGNEQFF.

CDR3 sequence (DNA): TGTGCCAGCAGCCAAGATTGGGGGGGCTCCTACAATGAGCAGTTCTTC. Protein product: CASSQDWGGSYNEQFF. This chain uses TRBV4-2 with TRBJ2-1; 7 bases map to TRBD2. CDR3 size: 16 residues. The trim removed 0 bases at V and 0 bases at J, leaving 2 bases unmatched. CDR1 and CDR2 from the germline V gene are LGHNA and YNFKEQ.